The 14 T cell receptor beta chains reported below all come from one sample, sequenced in a study of CD8+CD57+ T cells in acquired aplastic anemia (dated by TCRdb to between 2017 and 2018). Sequencing was carried out with an Illumina HiSeq 2000. Genomic DNA was used as template for profiling of TCR beta VDJ combinations and CDR3 sequences. Through fastp at Q25 and MiXCR, TCRdb rebuilt clones from the public reads, retaining in-frame beta chains. CDR3 protein sequences are deduplicated, and each keeps its most common genes and DNA. A total of 150,000 to 180,000 distinct CDR3 sequences appear in this sample, approximately 52% of them only once. Approximately 12% of the sample is in the top ten clones. Flow cytometry had shown CD8+CD57+ cell expansion in the patients selected for sequencing. Sequencing input: sorted CD4+, CD8+, or CD8+CD57+ T cells (not recorded which) from PBMCs. These receptor sequences come from a human donor with aplastic anemia.

This sequence joins TRBV7-2 and TRBJ1-6; D not resolved. Germline V gene data show CDR1 as SGHTA and CDR2 as FQGNSA. The V end lost 2 bases, the J end lost 10 bases, and 9 bases lay between the germline ends. The CDR3 contains 13 residues. The CDR3, as DNA: TGTGCCAGCAGCTTACCCATCCGCTCACCCCTCCACTTT. This encodes CASSLPIRSPLHF. Combining the CDR3 with reference TRBV7-2 and TRBJ1-6 gives the whole variable domain GAGVSQSPSNKVTEKGKDVELRCDPISGHTALYWYRQSLGQGLEFLIYFQGNSAPDKSGLPSDRFSAERTGGSVSTLTIQRTQQEDSAVYLCASSLPIRSPLHFGNGTRLTVT.

The CDR3 DNA reads as TGTGCCAGCAGCTTGGAACGGTGGCAAGAACCCCCAGAGACCCAGTACTTC. Translation: CASSLERWQEPPETQYF. J is TRBJ2-5 and V is TRBV7-9; the D is unclear. V was pared by 3 bases and J by 4 bases, with 21 bases between. Germline lookup yields CDR1 SEHNR and CDR2 FQNEAQ (reference sequence). The CDR3 spans 17 residues.

The V and J genes are TRBV6-1 and TRBJ2-1, with D possibly matching TRBD1 (5 bases). V was pared by 0 bases and J by 2 bases, with 11 bases between. In germline, CDR1 is MNHNS, CDR2 SASEGT. There are 16 residues in the CDR3. Here the CDR3 DNA reads TGTGCCAGCAGTGAAGCGCAGGGATCCCCCTACAATGAGCAGTTCTTC. Encoded protein: CASSEAQGSPYNEQFF.

This chain links TRBV10-3 with TRBJ2-1; 11 positions match TRBD1. Germline CDR1 reads ENHRY; CDR2 reads SYGVKD. The CDR3 contains 17 residues. V lost 3 bases to trimming and J lost 2 bases; unmatched junction nucleotides: 6. The CDR3 loop is CAISDLGQGATYNEQFF. CDR3 sequence (DNA): TGTGCCATCAGTGACCTAGGACAGGGGGCCACCTACAATGAGCAGTTCTTC.

This clonotype was counted a few times. This chain connects TRBV7-2 to TRBJ1-2; D is undetermined. V lost 3 bases to trimming and J lost 8 bases, with 7 bases between them. The CDR3 runs 11 residues. Germline loops: CDR1 SGHTA, CDR2 FQGNSA. The CDR3 is CASSFTRGYTF. CDR3 nucleotides: TGTGCCAGCAGCTTCACGAGGGGCTACACCTTC.

This clonotype was counted many times. V usage is TRBV9 and J usage is TRBJ2-7, with 7 bases identical to TRBD2. CDR3 length: 12 residues. V lost 4 bases, J lost 6 bases, and 4 bases stayed unmatched. Germline-derived CDR1 and CDR2 are SGDLS and YYNGEE. DNA for the CDR3: TGTGCCAGCAGCCCCCGCGGGGGCGAGCAGTACTTC. Amino acids: CASSPRGGEQYF.

The V call is TRBV18, the J call TRBJ2-7; a weak D match, TRBD1 (6 bases). The length of the CDR3 is 13 residues. Germline lookup yields CDR1 KGHSH and CDR2 LQKENI. Trimming left V 3 bases short and J 6 bases short, with 12 bases between. The chain's CDR3 is CASSPRDTSEQYF. CDR3 in DNA: TGTGCCAGCTCACCTCGGGACACTAGCGAGCAGTACTTC. The full variable domain, with the rest looked up from reference TRBV18 and TRBJ2-7, is NAGVMQNPRHLVRRRGQEARLRCSPMKGHSHVYWYRQLPEEGLKFMVYLQKENIIDESGMPKERFSAEFPKEGPSILRIQQVVRGDSAAYFCASSPRDTSEQYFGPGTRLTVT.

CDR3 sequence: CASGGRGIYYNEQFF. The CDR3 nucleotides are TGTGCCAGTGGGGGCAGGGGCATCTATTACAATGAGCAGTTCTTC. The J gene is TRBJ2-1, the V gene TRBV19; tentatively, D is TRBD1 (6 bases). The germline V gene has CDR1 LNHDA and CDR2 SQIVND (reference sequence). The CDR3 loop spans 15 amino acids. V lost 8 bases and J lost 4, with 18 bases in between.

This chain links TRBV24-1 with TRBJ1-5; 8 bases align to TRBD1. With V trimmed by 9 bases and J by 7 bases, 13 bases remained unmatched. The germline V gene has CDR1 KGHDR and CDR2 SFDVKD. This CDR3 region has 15 residues. CDR3 nucleotide sequence: TGTGCCACCTCCTCCAGGGGGCGATCCCAACAGCCCCAGCATTTT. It yields the protein CATSSRGRSQQPQHF.

This clonotype was counted only a few times. The rearrangement uses TRBV7-2 and TRBJ2-1; D possibly corresponds to TRBD1 (6 bases). CDR1 is SGHTA, CDR2 FQGNSA, per germline. This CDR3 has 13 residues. V was shortened by 5 bases and J by 10 bases, with 15 bases between the two germline ends. The CDR3 region is CASSQGTFREQFF. The CDR3 DNA reads as TGTGCCAGCAGCCAGGGGACCTTTCGCGAGCAGTTCTTC.

With regard to this clonotype: A much larger clone lies a single base off, so this may be a read error. Written as DNA, the CDR3 is TGTGCCAGCAGCTCCCGGGCAGGATACATGAACACTGAAGCTTTCTTT. As protein: CASSSRAGYMNTEAFF. V and J are TRBV11-1 and TRBJ1-1; D is unclear. The germline V gene has CDR1 SGHAT and CDR2 FQDESV (reference sequence). Trimming left V 4 bases short and J 0 bases short, with 15 bases between. The CDR3 covers 16 residues.

This clonotype came up many times. This sequence joins TRBV2 and TRBJ2-3; 10 positions match TRBD2. The CDR3 is 15 amino acids. The germline gives CDR1 SNHLY, CDR2 FYNNEI. Germline trimming cut 10 bases from V and 5 bases from J; bases unmatched to any gene: 12. The CDR3 DNA is TGTGCCATAAACACCGGGACTAGCGCCCGAGATACGCAGTATTTT. It encodes CAINTGTSARDTQYF.

This clonotype came up many times. The chain joins TRBV12-3 or TRBV12-4 to TRBJ1-2; D possibly corresponds to TRBD1 (5 bases). Between the trimmed V and J ends, which lost 8 bases and 5 bases, there was a span of 18 bases. CDR3 length: 14 residues. CDR3 residues: CASLPLEGRYGYTF. CDR3 nucleotides: TGTGCCAGCCTCCCGTTGGAGGGACGGTATGGCTACACCTTC.

This clonotype was counted only a few times. The chain couples TRBV27 to TRBJ1-5, with TRBD1 identical over 7 bases. The CDR3 totals 16 residues. V lost 4 bases, J lost 7 bases, and 13 bases stayed unmatched. Germline lookup yields CDR1 MNHEY and CDR2 SMNVEV (reference sequence). The CDR3 DNA is TGTGCCAGCAGTTCCTTGACAGGGCCTATAAGACAGCCCCAGCATTTT. As protein: CASSSLTGPIRQPQHF.